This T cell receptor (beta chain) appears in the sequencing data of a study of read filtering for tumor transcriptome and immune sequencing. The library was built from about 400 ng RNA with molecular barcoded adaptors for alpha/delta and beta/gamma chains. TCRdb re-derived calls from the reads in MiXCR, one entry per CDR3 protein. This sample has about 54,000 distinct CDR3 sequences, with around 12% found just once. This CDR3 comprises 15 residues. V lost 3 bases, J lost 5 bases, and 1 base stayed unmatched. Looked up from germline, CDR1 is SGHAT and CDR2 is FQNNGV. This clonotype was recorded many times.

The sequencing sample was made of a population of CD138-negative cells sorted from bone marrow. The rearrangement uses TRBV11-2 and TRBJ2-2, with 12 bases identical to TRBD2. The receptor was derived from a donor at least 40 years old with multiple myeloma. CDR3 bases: TGTGCCAGCAGCTTCGGACTAGCGGGGACCGGGGAGCTGTTTTTT. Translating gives CASSFGLAGTGELFF.